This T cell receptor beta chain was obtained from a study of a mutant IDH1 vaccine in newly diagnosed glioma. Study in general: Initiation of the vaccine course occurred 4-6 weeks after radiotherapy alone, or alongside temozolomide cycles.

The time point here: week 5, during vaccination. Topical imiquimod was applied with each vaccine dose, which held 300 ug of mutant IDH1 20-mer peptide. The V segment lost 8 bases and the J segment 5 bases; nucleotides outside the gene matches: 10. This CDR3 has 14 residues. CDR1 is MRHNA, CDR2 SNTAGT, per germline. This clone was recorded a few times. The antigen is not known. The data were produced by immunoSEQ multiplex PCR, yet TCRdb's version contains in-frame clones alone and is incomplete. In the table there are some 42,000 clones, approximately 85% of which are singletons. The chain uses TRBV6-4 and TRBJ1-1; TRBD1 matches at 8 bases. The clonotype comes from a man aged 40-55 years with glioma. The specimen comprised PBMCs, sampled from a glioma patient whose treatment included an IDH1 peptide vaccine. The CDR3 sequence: CASAQTGGKTEAFF. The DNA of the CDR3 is TGTGCCAGCGCTCAAACAGGGGGTAAAACTGAAGCTTTCTTT.